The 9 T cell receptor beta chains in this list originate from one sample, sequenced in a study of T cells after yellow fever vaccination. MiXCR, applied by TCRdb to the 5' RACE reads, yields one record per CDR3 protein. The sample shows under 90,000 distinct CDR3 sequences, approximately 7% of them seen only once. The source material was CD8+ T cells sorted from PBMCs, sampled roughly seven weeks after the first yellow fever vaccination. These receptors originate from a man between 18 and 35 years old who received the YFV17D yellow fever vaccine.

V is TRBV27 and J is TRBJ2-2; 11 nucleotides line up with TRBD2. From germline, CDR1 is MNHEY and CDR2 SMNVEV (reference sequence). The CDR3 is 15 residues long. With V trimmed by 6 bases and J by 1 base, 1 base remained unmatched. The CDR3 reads CASRGTSGNTGELFF. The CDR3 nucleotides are TGTGCCAGCAGGGGGACTAGCGGGAACACCGGGGAGCTGTTTTTT.

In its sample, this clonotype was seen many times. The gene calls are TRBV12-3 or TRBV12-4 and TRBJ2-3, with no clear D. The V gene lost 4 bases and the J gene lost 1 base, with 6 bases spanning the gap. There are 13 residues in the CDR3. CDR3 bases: TGTGCCAGCAGTTCCCTTCGCACAGATACGCAGTATTTT. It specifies CASSSLRTDTQYF.

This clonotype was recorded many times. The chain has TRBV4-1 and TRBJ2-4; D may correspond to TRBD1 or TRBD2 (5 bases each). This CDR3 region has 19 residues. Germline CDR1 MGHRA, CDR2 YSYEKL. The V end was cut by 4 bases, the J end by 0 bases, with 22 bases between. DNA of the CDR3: TGCGCCAGCAGCCCCCGGGGCCTCACGACCGACCTAGCCAAAAACATTCAGTACTTC. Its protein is CASSPRGLTTDLAKNIQYF.

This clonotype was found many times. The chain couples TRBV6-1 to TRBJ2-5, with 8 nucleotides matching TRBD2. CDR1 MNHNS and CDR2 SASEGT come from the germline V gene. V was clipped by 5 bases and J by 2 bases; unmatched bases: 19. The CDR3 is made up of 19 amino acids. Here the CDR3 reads CASSQPKTNPGLGQETQYF. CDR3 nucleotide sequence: TGTGCCAGCAGTCAACCCAAAACGAATCCGGGACTAGGACAAGAGACCCAGTACTTC.

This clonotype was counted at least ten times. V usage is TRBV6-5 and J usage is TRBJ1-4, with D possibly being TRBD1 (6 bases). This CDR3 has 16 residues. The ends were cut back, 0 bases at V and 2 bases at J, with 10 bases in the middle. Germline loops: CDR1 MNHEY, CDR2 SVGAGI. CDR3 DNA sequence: TGTGCCAGCAGTTACTCGGGGAGGGGGACTAATGAAAAACTGTTTTTT. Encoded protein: CASSYSGRGTNEKLFF.

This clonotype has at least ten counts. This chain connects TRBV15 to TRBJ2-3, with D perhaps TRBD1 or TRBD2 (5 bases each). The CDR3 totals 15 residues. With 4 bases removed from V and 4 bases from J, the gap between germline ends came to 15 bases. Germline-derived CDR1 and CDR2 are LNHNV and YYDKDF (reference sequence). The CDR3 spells CATSTSRDPPDTQYF. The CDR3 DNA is TGTGCCACCAGCACAAGCCGGGACCCCCCAGATACGCAGTATTTT.

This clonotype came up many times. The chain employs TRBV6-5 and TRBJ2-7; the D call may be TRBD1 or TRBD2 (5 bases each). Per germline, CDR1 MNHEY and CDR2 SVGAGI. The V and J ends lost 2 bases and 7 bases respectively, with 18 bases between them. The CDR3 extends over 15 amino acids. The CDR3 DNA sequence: TGTGCCAGCAGTTACGATCTGGGACCATCGGGAGAGCAGTACTTC. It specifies CASSYDLGPSGEQYF.

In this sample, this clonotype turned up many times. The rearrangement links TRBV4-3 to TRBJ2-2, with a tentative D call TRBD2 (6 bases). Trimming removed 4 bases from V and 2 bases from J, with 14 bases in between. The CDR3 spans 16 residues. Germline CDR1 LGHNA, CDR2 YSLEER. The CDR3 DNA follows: TGCGCCAGCAGCCCTTCTAGCGCGAGTAACACCGGGGAGCTGTTTTTT. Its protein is CASSPSSASNTGELFF.

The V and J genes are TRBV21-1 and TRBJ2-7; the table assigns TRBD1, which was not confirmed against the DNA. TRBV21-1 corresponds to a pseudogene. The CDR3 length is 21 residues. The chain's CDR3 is CASSKAPGTGNGRDSAYEQYF. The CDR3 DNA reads TGTGCCAGCAGCAAGGCACCCGGGACAGGGAATGGAAGGGATAGCGCCTACGAGCAGTACTTC.